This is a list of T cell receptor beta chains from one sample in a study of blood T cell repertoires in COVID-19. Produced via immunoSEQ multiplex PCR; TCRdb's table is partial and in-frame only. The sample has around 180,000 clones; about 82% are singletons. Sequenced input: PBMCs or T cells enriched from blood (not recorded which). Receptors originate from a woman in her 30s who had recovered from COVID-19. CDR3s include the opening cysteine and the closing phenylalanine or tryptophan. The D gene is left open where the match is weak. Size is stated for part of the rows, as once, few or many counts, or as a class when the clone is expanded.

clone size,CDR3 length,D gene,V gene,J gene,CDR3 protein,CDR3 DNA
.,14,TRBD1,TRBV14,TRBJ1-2,CASSQDRGYYGYTF,TGTGCCAGCAGCCAAGACAGGGGGTACTATGGCTACACCTTC
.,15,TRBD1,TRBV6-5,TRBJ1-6,CASRSGTGVNSPLHF,TGTGCCAGCAGATCCGGGACAGGGGTTAATTCACCCCTCCACTTT
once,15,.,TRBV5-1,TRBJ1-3,CASSLGAGSGNTIYF,TGCGCCAGCAGCTTGGGCGCCGGTTCTGGAAACACCATATATTTT
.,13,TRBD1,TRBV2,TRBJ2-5,CATNRGIGETQYF,TGTGCCACCAACAGGGGTATTGGAGAGACCCAGTACTTC
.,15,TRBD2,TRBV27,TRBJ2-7,CASSSSLAGANEQYF,TGTGCCAGCAGTTCCTCATTAGCGGGAGCTAACGAGCAGTACTTC
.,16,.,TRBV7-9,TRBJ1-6,CASSLSGGGLYSPLHF,TGTGCCAGCAGCCTATCTGGAGGAGGTCTCTATTCACCCCTCCACTTT
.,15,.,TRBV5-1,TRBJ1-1,CASSATATLNTEAFF,TGCGCCAGCAGCGCAACAGCCACTCTGAACACTGAAGCTTTCTTT
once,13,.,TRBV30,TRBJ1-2,CAWIRRDNYGYTF,TGTGCCTGGATTAGACGGGATAACTATGGCTACACCTTC
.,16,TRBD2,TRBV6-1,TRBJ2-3,CASSEASGFGRDTQYF,TGTGCCAGCAGTGAGGCTAGCGGATTTGGGAGAGATACGCAGTATTTT
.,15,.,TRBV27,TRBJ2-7,CASSSDYLSSYEQYF,TGTGCCAGCAGTTCCGACTACTTGAGCTCCTACGAGCAGTACTTC
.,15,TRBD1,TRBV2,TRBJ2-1,CASSEGRGLVDEQFF,TGTGCCAGCAGTGAAGGCAGGGGGCTGGTCGATGAGCAGTTCTTC
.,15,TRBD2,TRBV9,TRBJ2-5,CASSVELAGGQTQYF,TGTGCCAGCAGCGTAGAACTAGCGGGAGGACAGACCCAGTACTTC
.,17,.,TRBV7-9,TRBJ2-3,CASSPTVALLDTDTQYF,TGTGCCAGCAGCCCGACGGTAGCCTTGCTAGACACAGATACGCAGTATTTT
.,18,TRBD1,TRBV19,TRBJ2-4,CASSVPQGAGLAKNIQYF,TGTGCCAGTAGTGTCCCCCAGGGGGCTGGTCTGGCCAAAAACATTCAGTACTTC
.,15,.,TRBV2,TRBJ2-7,CASSEGGDSGYEQYF,TGTGCCAGCAGTGAAGGGGGGGACTCGGGCTACGAGCAGTACTTC
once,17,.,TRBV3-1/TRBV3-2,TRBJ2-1,CASSQGIRTAFFNEQFF,TGTGCCAGCAGCCAGGGAATCCGGACAGCCTTTTTTAATGAGCAGTTCTTC
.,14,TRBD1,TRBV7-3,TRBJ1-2,CASSLSGTGYGYTF,TGTGCCAGCAGCTTAAGTGGGACAGGATATGGCTACACCTTC
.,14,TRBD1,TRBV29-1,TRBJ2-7,CSAMTGYSSYEQYF,TGCAGCGCAATGACAGGGTATAGCTCCTACGAGCAGTACTTC
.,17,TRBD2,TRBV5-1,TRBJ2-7,CASSLASSGMITYEQYF,TGCGCCAGCAGCTTGGCAAGTAGCGGGATGATTACCTACGAGCAGTACTTC
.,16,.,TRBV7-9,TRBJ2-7,CASSLDGLAAGGEQYF,TGTGCCAGCAGCTTAGATGGGTTAGCGGCAGGAGGGGAGCAGTACTTC
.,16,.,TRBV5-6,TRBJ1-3,CASKPGTTRSGNTIYF,TGTGCCAGCAAACCCGGGACAACCCGCTCTGGAAACACCATATATTTT
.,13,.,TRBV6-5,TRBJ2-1,CASSPGSYQYPFF,TGTGCCAGCAGCCCGGGGAGCTACCAATATCCGTTCTTC
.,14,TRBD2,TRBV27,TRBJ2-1,CASSLVTSGSEQFF,TGTGCCAGCAGTTTAGTTACTAGCGGGAGTGAGCAGTTCTTC
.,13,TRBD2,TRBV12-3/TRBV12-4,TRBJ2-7,CASSRGEAYEQYF,TGTGCCAGCAGCCGGGGGGAAGCTTACGAGCAGTACTTC
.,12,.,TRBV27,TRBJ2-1,CASSPTLYEQFF,TGTGCCAGCAGTCCAACTCTTTACGAGCAGTTCTTC
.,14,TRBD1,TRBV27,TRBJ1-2,CASSEGRTGYGYTF,TGTGCCAGCAGTGAAGGGAGGACAGGCTATGGCTACACCTTC
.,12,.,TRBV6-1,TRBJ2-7,CASSEEGWEQYF,TGTGCCAGCAGTGAGGAGGGTTGGGAGCAGTACTTC
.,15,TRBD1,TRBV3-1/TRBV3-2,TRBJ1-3,CASSPLTGAGNTIYF,TGTGCCAGCAGCCCCCTGACAGGGGCCGGAAACACCATATATTTT
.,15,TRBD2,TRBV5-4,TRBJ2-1,CASSPRTSGNNEQFF,TGTGCCAGCAGCCCAAGGACTAGCGGAAACAATGAGCAGTTCTTC
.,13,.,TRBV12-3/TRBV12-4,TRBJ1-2,CASRNPGEGGYTF,TGTGCCAGCAGGAACCCGGGGGAGGGAGGCTACACCTTC
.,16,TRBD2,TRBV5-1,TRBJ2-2,CASSFGTSGSRGELFF,TGCGCCAGCAGCTTCGGGACTAGCGGGAGCAGAGGGGAGCTGTTTTTT
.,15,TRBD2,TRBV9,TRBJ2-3,CASSVGLAGTDTQYF,TGTGCCAGCAGCGTGGGACTAGCGGGGACAGATACGCAGTATTTT
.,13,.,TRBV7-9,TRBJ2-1,CASSMGTRNEQFF,TGTGCCAGCAGCATGGGTACTAGGAATGAGCAGTTCTTC
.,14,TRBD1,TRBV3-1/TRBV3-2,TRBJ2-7,CASSPGTGNYEQYF,TGTGCCAGCAGCCCTGGGACAGGGAACTACGAGCAGTACTTC
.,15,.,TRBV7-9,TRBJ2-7,CASTTELTSNYEQYF,TGTGCCAGCACTACCGAACTGACTAGTAACTACGAGCAGTACTTC
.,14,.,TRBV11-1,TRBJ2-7,CASSSQLGPYEQYF,TGTGCCAGCAGCTCTCAACTAGGACCCTACGAGCAGTACTTC
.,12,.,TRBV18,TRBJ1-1,CASSTDRTEAFF,TGTGCCAGCTCTACCGACAGGACCGAAGCTTTCTTT
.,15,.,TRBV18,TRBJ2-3,CASSPPLSITDTQYF,TGTGCCAGCTCACCACCCCTCTCTATCACAGATACGCAGTATTTT
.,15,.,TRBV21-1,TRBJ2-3,CASSKGSSALLPQYF,TGTGCCAGCAGCAAAGGATCTAGCGCCTTACTCCCGCAGTATTTT
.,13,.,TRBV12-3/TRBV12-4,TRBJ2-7,CASSLQGTYEQYF,TGTGCCAGCAGTTTACAGGGGACCTACGAGCAGTACTTC
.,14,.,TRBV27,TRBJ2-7,CASSLSPYGGEQYF,TGTGCCAGCAGTTTATCTCCTTATGGGGGGGAGCAGTACTTC